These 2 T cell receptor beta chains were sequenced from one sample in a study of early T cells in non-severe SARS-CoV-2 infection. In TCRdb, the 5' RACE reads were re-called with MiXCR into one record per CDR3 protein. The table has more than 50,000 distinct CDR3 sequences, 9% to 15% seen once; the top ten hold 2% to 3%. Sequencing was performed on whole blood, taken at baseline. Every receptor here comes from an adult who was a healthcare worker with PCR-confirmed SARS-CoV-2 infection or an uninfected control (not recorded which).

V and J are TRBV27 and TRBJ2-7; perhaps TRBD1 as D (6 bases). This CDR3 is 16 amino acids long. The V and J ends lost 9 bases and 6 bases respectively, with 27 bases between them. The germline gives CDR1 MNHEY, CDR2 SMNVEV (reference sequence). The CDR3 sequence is CASRSLARGLGPEQYF. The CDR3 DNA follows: TGTGCCAGTAGAAGTCTGGCCAGGGGCTTGGGTCCCGAGCAGTACTTC.

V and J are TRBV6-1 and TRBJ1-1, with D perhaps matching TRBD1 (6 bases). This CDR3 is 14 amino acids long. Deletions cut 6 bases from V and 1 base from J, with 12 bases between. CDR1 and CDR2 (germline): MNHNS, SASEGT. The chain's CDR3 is CASRVGGPNTEAFF. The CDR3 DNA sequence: TGTGCCAGCAGAGTGGGGGGGCCGAACACTGAAGCTTTCTTT.